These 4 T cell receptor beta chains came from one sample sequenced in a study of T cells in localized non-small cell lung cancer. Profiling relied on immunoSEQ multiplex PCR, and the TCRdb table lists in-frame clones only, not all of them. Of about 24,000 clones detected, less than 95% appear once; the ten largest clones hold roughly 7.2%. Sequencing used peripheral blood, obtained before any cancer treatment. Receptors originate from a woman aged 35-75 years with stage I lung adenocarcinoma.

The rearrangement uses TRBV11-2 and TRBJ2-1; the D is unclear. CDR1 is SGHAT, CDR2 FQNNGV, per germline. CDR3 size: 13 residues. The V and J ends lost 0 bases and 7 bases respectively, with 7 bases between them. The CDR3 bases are TGTGCCAGCAGCTTAGATCAGGTGAATGAGCAGTTCTTC. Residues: CASSLDQVNEQFF.

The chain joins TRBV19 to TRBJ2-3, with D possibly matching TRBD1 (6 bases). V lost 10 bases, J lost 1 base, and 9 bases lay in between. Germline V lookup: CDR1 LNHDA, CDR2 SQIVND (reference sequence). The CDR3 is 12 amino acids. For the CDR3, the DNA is TGTGCCACCGAGGGGGGCACAGATACGCAGTATTTT. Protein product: CATEGGTDTQYF.

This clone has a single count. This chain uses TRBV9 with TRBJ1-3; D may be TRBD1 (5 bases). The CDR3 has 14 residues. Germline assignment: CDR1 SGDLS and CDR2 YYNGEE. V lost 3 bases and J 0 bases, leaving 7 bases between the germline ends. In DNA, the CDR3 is TGTGCCAGCAGCGCGGGGGTCTCTGGAAACACCATATATTTT. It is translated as CASSAGVSGNTIYF.

The CDR3 DNA follows: TGTGCCAGCTCGGGACAGGGGGCGGAAAATGAGCAGTTCTTC. Translation: CASSGQGAENEQFF. The V and J genes are TRBV18 and TRBJ2-1, with 12 bases that match TRBD1. J lost 7 bases, V lost 6 bases, and 4 bases had no gene match. CDR1 is KGHSH and CDR2 is LQKENI in the germline V gene. The CDR3 consists of 14 residues.